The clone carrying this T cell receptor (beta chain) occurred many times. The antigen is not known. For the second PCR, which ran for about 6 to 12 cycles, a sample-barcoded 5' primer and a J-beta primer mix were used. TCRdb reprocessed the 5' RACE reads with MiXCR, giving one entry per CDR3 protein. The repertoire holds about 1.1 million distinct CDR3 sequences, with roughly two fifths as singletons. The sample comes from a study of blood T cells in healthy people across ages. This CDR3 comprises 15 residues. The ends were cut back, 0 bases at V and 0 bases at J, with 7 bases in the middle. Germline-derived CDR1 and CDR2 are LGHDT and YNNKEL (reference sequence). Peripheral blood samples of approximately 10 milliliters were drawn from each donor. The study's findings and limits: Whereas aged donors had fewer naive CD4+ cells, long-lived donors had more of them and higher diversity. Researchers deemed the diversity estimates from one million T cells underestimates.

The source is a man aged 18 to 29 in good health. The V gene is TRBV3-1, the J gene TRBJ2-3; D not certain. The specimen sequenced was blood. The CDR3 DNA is TGTGCCAGCAGCCAAGACGGCCAGAGCACAGATACGCAGTATTTT. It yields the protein CASSQDGQSTDTQYF.